One and the same sample provided the 10 T cell receptor beta chains below, sequenced in a study of cytomegalovirus exposure and HLA in healthy donors. The table came from immunoSEQ multiplex PCR; TCRdb's copy has only in-frame clones and leaves some out. The table lists 82,000 or so clones, 95% of them singletons. Sequenced sample: PBMCs. The source is a woman aged 18-35 years in good health and CMV-seronegative.

The chain joins TRBV9 to TRBJ1-4; 9 bases map to TRBD1. The CDR3 has 16 amino acids. Germline V gene sequence: CDR1 SGDLS, CDR2 YYNGEE. V shed 2 bases, J shed 8 bases, and the junction held 10 bases outside the gene matches. The DNA for the CDR3 is TGTGCCAGCAGCGTCGAACAGGGGGCGAGGGGAGAAAAACTGTTTTTT. Protein product: CASSVEQGARGEKLFF.

This clone came up once. The V gene is TRBV7-8, the J gene TRBJ1-4; a possible D gene is TRBD1 (6 bases). The CDR3 totals 15 residues. V lost 6 bases and J lost 7, with 18 bases in between. Germline-derived CDR1 and CDR2 are SGHVS and FQNEAQ. CDR3 amino acids: CASRKQGANREKLFF. Written as DNA, the CDR3 is TGTGCCAGCAGAAAACAGGGAGCAAACCGTGAAAAACTGTTTTTT. The variable domain in full, with the rest retrieved from reference TRBV7-8 and TRBJ1-4, is GAGVSQSPRYKVAKRGQDVALRCDPISGHVSLFWYQQALGQGPEFLTYFQNEAQLDKSGLPSDRFFAERPEGSVSTLKIQRTQQEDSAVYLCASRKQGANREKLFFGSGTQLSVL.

This rearrangement joins TRBV4-1 to TRBJ2-1, with 7 bases that match TRBD2. Germline V CDR1 and CDR2: MGHRA, YSYEKL. The CDR3 is made up of 17 amino acids. V shed 1 base and J 6 bases; nucleotides not matched to a gene: 12. The CDR3 protein is CASSQGRMERGSNEQFF. DNA for the CDR3: TGCGCCAGCAGCCAAGGAAGGATGGAGCGGGGCTCCAATGAGCAGTTCTTC.

J is TRBJ2-2 and V is TRBV14; the D is unclear. V was cut by 3 bases and J by 0 bases, with 11 bases left in between. Germline V gene data show CDR1 as SGHDN and CDR2 as FVKESK. The CDR3 extends over 16 amino acids. The CDR3 sequence is CASSHSKTSNTGELFF. The DNA for the CDR3 is TGTGCCAGCAGCCATTCGAAGACTTCGAACACCGGGGAGCTGTTTTTT.

In DNA, the CDR3 is TGTGCCAGCAGCGGGCGCGGGGCAGATACGCAGTATTTT. Translated, it gives CASSGRGADTQYF. This chain joins TRBV9 and TRBJ2-3; the D gene is possibly TRBD2 (6 bases). V gave up 3 bases and J gave up 4 bases, with 9 bases separating them. This CDR3 is built from 13 residues. Germline loops: CDR1 SGDLS, CDR2 YYNGEE.

This chain joins TRBV4-3 and TRBJ2-7; weak D call: TRBD1 (6 bases). V was pared by 1 base and J by 1 base, with 14 bases between. The CDR3 covers 16 residues. Per the germline V gene, CDR1 is LGHNA and CDR2 is YSLEER. The CDR3, as DNA: TGCGCCAGCAGCCAAGGTCCCGGGACATATTCCTACGAGCAGTACTTC. Its translation: CASSQGPGTYSYEQYF.

The rearrangement uses TRBV27 and TRBJ1-4; 9 positions agree with TRBD1. With V trimmed by 6 bases and J by 2 bases, 4 bases remained unmatched. CDR1 and CDR2 from the germline V gene are MNHEY and SMNVEV (reference sequence). The CDR3 is 15 residues long. The CDR3 region is CASRNRGRTNEKLFF. CDR3 DNA: TGTGCCAGCAGGAACAGGGGGCGGACTAATGAAAAACTGTTTTTT.

The chain has TRBV7-2 and TRBJ1-5, with 9 bases lining up with TRBD1. The CDR3 runs 16 residues. The ends lost 5 bases at V and 6 bases at J; junction bases unmatched: 11. The germline V gene has CDR1 SGHTA and CDR2 FQGNSA. As DNA, the CDR3 is TGTGCCAGCAGCAGCAGGGAAACAGGGGGCGGTCAGCCCCAGCATTTT. It yields the protein CASSSRETGGGQPQHF.

The rearrangement uses TRBV7-9 and TRBJ2-7; D remains unclear. CDR3 length: 13 residues. Deletions cut 5 bases from V and 5 bases from J, with 13 bases between. In germline, CDR1 is SEHNR, CDR2 FQNEAQ (reference sequence). The CDR3 is CASSPALVDEQYF. In DNA form, the CDR3 reads TGTGCCAGCAGCCCAGCGTTGGTCGACGAGCAGTACTTC.

This rearrangement joins TRBV5-1 to TRBJ1-5; D might be TRBD1 (6 bases). Per germline, CDR1 SGHRS and CDR2 YFSETQ. The CDR3 covers 14 residues. Trimming took off 2 bases at V and 5 bases at J, with 11 bases between the two ends. CDR3 DNA sequence: TGCGCCAGCAGCTTAACAGGGACGGATCAGCCCCAGCATTTT. This translates into CASSLTGTDQPQHF.